What follows are 19 T cell receptor beta chains derived from one specimen sequenced in a study of T cell repertoires in cytomegalovirus infection. Their antigen targets remain unknown. TCRdb ran MiXCR on the reads and lists one entry per CDR3 protein. The data contain hundreds of thousands of distinct CDR3 sequences, roughly a third of them singletons. The starting material was cultured PBMCs, obtained from culture after CMV antigen stimulation. Receptors were obtained from a human donor in good health (CMV status not recorded). Some clones in this sample may be carry-over from other donors' samples.

The chain carries TRBV27 and TRBJ1-4; 7 bases agree with TRBD1. The CDR3 is 13 residues long. Trimming at V came to 9 bases and at J to 5 bases, leaving 6 bases not matched to a gene. Germline lookup yields CDR1 MNHEY and CDR2 SMNVEV (reference sequence). The CDR3 loop is CASTGAGNEKLFF. The DNA of the CDR3 is TGTGCCAGTACAGGGGCCGGGAATGAAAAACTGTTTTTT.

CDR3 protein: CASRGRGFRNEKLFF. The CDR3 DNA reads as TGTGCCAGCAGGGGGAGAGGGTTCAGGAATGAAAAACTGTTTTTT. This chain connects TRBV6-1 to TRBJ1-4; D remains unclear. V dropped 6 bases and J dropped 5 bases, with 16 bases sitting between them. Germline CDR1 and CDR2: MNHNS and SASEGT. This CDR3 is 15 amino acids long.

This clonotype appeared many times. V is TRBV28 and J is TRBJ2-3, with a possible D match to TRBD1 (6 bases). V lost 6 bases and J lost 3, with 22 bases in between. Germline V lookup: CDR1 MDHEN, CDR2 SYDVKM. The CDR3 spans 17 residues. The CDR3 DNA sequence: TGTGCCAGCAGCAGCTTCGACTGGGGGCGAACTACAGATACGCAGTATTTT. Its translation is CASSSFDWGRTTDTQYF.

This clonotype was seen repeatedly, ten times or more. The rearrangement links TRBV7-2 to TRBJ2-7; no reliable D call. V shed 1 base and J shed 2 bases, with 9 bases lying between them. This CDR3 has 14 residues. Germline CDR1 is SGHTA and CDR2 is FQGNSA. This CDR3 reads CASSLGAEPYEQYF. The CDR3 DNA sequence: TGTGCCAGCAGCTTAGGGGCTGAACCCTACGAGCAGTACTTC.

This clonotype was picked up a small number of times. This chain uses TRBV7-8 with TRBJ1-3; D unclear. V was pared by 5 bases and J by 4 bases, with 15 bases between. Germline V lookup: CDR1 SGHVS, CDR2 FQNEAQ. This CDR3 is built from 15 residues. The CDR3 bases are TGTGCCAGCAGCCCAGGATTTGGAACCGGAAACACCATATATTTT. Translated, it gives CASSPGFGTGNTIYF. Variable domain in full (rest from reference TRBV7-8 and TRBJ1-3): GAGVSQSPRYKVAKRGQDVALRCDPISGHVSLFWYQQALGQGPEFLTYFQNEAQLDKSGLPSDRFFAERPEGSVSTLKIQRTQQEDSAVYLCASSPGFGTGNTIYFGEGSWLTVV.

The chain is built from TRBV6-1 and TRBJ2-5; 7 nucleotides agree with TRBD1. Germline loops: CDR1 MNHNS, CDR2 SASEGT. J lost 4 bases, V lost 4 bases, and 3 bases had no gene match. The CDR3 length is 13 residues. The CDR3 protein is CASSANRGETQYF. In DNA form, the CDR3 reads TGTGCCAGCAGTGCCAACAGGGGAGAGACCCAGTACTTC.

This clonotype was seen a handful of times. The genes are TRBV6-2 or TRBV6-3 and TRBJ2-1; 10 nucleotides line up with TRBD2. V dropped 5 bases and J dropped 4; count of bases not matched to a gene: 8. CDR3 size: 16 residues. Germline CDR1 MNHEY, CDR2 SVGEGT. The CDR3 reads CASSPETSGHYNEQFF. CDR3 coding DNA: TGTGCCAGCAGTCCCGAGACTAGCGGGCATTACAATGAGCAGTTCTTC.

The chain couples TRBV7-8 to TRBJ2-1; D not certain. The CDR3 runs to 14 residues. V was pared by 5 bases and J by 4 bases, with 12 bases between. Germline V gene data show CDR1 as SGHVS and CDR2 as FQNEAQ. The CDR3 sequence: CASSDRSGYNEQFF. As DNA, the CDR3 is TGTGCCAGCAGCGATAGGTCAGGATACAATGAGCAGTTCTTC.

The genes are TRBV19 and TRBJ2-7, with TRBD2 matching 13 bases. CDR1 and CDR2 (germline): LNHDA, SQIVND (reference sequence). The CDR3 totals 17 residues. V shed 3 bases and J 6 bases; nucleotides not matched to a gene: 11. The CDR3 sequence is CASSIQGTSGIWSEQYF. CDR3 sequence (DNA): TGTGCCAGTAGTATTCAAGGGACTAGCGGGATTTGGTCCGAGCAGTACTTC.

This sequence joins TRBV10-3 and TRBJ2-1; TRBD1 agrees at 7 bases. V lost 7 bases and J lost 5; bases outside the gene matches: 5. CDR3 size: 13 residues. CDR1 and CDR2 from the germline V gene are ENHRY and SYGVKD. As DNA, the CDR3 is TGTGCCATCAAAAGGGACAGAAACAATGAGCAGTTCTTC. Its translation: CAIKRDRNNEQFF.

The chain uses TRBV12-3 or TRBV12-4 and TRBJ2-1; TRBD2 might be the D (6 bases). V was shortened by 6 bases and J by 8 bases, with 14 bases between the two germline ends. The CDR3 length is 13 residues. The CDR3 bases are TGTGCCAGCAGGATAGGAGGGTACGATGAGCAGTTCTTC. Protein product: CASRIGGYDEQFF.

There are a few counts of this clonotype. This chain joins TRBV20-1 and TRBJ2-1; 8 bases line up with TRBD1. CDR1 and CDR2 (germline): DFQATT, SNEGSKA (reference sequence). Unmatched junction bases numbered 6, after V lost 4 bases and J lost 1 base. CDR3 size: 15 residues. The chain's CDR3 is CSATKDRGSYNEQFF. In nucleotides, the CDR3 is TGCAGTGCTACGAAAGACAGGGGTTCCTACAATGAGCAGTTCTTC.

The rearrangement uses TRBV20-1 and TRBJ2-7; D possibly corresponds to TRBD1 (6 bases). The germline gives CDR1 DFQATT, CDR2 SNEGSKA (reference sequence). The CDR3 spans 13 residues. The V gene lost 6 bases and the J gene lost 3 bases, with 15 bases spanning the gap. The CDR3 DNA sequence: TGCAGTGCCACTAAGACAGGATACTACGAGCAGTACTTC. This translates into CSATKTGYYEQYF.

V usage is TRBV27 and J usage is TRBJ2-7, with D possibly being TRBD1 (6 bases). Germline loops: CDR1 MNHEY, CDR2 SMNVEV (reference sequence). With 2 bases removed from V and 5 bases from J, the gap between germline ends came to 10 bases. The CDR3 extends over 13 amino acids. Written as DNA, the CDR3 is TGTGCCAGCAGTTTAGGGACAAAGGACGAGCAGTACTTC. It codes for CASSLGTKDEQYF.

This clonotype was seen repeatedly, ten times or more. The chain carries TRBV7-6 and TRBJ2-1; D remains ambiguous. CDR1 SGHVS and CDR2 FNYEAQ come from the germline V gene. The V end lost 2 bases, the J end lost 0 bases, and 11 bases lay between the germline ends. The CDR3 runs to 16 residues. The CDR3 here is CASSLRRGSSYNEQFF. The CDR3, as DNA: TGTGCCAGCAGCTTACGACGCGGAAGCTCCTACAATGAGCAGTTCTTC.

The chain combines TRBV7-2 with TRBJ1-2, with 8 bases fitting TRBD1. The CDR3 sequence is 16 residues long. V lost 2 bases, J lost 3 bases, and 8 bases stayed unmatched. Per germline, CDR1 SGHTA and CDR2 FQGNSA. For the CDR3, the DNA is TGTGCCAGCAGCTTAACGGCCAGGGGGCTGTACTATGGCTACACCTTC. It translates to CASSLTARGLYYGYTF.

Many counts were recorded for this clonotype. The gene calls are TRBV7-9 and TRBJ1-2; the match to TRBD1 covers 9 bases. The germline CDR1 and CDR2 sequences are SEHNR and FQNEAQ (reference sequence). This CDR3 is built from 14 residues. V dropped 5 bases and J dropped 4; count of bases not matched to a gene: 5. DNA of the CDR3: TGTGCCAGCAGCCCCCGGGACAGGGTCTATGGCTACACCTTC. Translation gives CASSPRDRVYGYTF.

The chain recombines TRBV18 with TRBJ1-6; 9 bases align to TRBD1. The germline gives CDR1 KGHSH, CDR2 LQKENI. CDR3 length: 16 amino acids. The V segment lost 3 bases and the J segment 10 bases; nucleotides outside the gene matches: 10. CDR3 protein: CASSPPSGQGVSPLHF. CDR3 in DNA: TGTGCCAGCTCACCCCCCTCGGGACAGGGTGTCTCACCCCTCCACTTT.

In its sample, this clonotype was seen a few times. The chain is built from TRBV7-2 and TRBJ2-5; TRBD2 might be the D (5 bases). The germline V gene encodes CDR1 SGHTA and CDR2 FQGNSA. The V end lost 3 bases, the J end lost 7 bases, and 21 bases lay between the germline ends. The CDR3 length is 16 residues. The CDR3 reads CASSFGQADLGGTQYF. Written as DNA, the CDR3 is TGTGCCAGCAGCTTCGGCCAAGCGGACCTAGGAGGGACCCAGTACTTC.